The rows below give T cell receptor beta chains drawn from one sample of a study of technical replicates of blood from several donors. Here immunoSEQ multiplex PCR was the method, and the copy in TCRdb shows in-frame clones only, minus some. The sample carries 91,000 or so clones, approximately 95% recorded once. Sequencing was done on a sample of T cells isolated from PBMCs. These receptors were collected from a human donor in good health. Each CDR3 is given with its conserved first and last residue. A D gene is named only where the DNA matches it firmly. Clone size is shown for a subset of rows, as once, few, many or a class of expanded clone.

TRBV18	TRBJ2-7	TRBD2	NA	CASSPVPGGYEQYF	TGTGCCAGCTCACCTGTACCGGGAGGATACGAGCAGTACTTC
TRBV7-2	TRBJ2-2	NA	NA	CASSLGTSDTGELFF	TGTGCCAGCAGCCTGGGGACAAGTGACACCGGGGAGCTGTTTTTT
TRBV6-1	TRBJ2-7	TRBD1	NA	CASSAPGTGYYEQYF	TGTGCCAGCAGTGCTCCCGGGACAGGCTACTACGAGCAGTACTTC
TRBV28	TRBJ1-1	NA	NA	CASTGRDTEAFF	TGTGCCAGCACCGGCAGGGACACTGAAGCTTTCTTT
TRBV2	TRBJ1-4	NA	once	CASSYRVQEKLFF	TGTGCCAGCAGTTACAGGGTTCAAGAAAAACTGTTTTTT
TRBV28	TRBJ1-2	NA	NA	CASSIDMGAAGYTF	TGTGCCAGCAGCATTGACATGGGGGCGGCTGGCTACACCTTC
TRBV10-3	TRBJ2-3	TRBD2	NA	CAISRSGSSTDTQYF	TGTGCCATCAGCCGTAGCGGGAGTAGCACAGATACGCAGTATTTT
TRBV6-6	TRBJ2-1	TRBD1	NA	CASSGQGAEQFF	TGTGCCAGCAGTGGACAGGGTGCTGAGCAGTTCTTC
TRBV6-5	TRBJ1-4	NA	NA	CASSYRTPEGKLFF	TGTGCCAGCAGTTATAGGACACCGGAGGGAAAACTGTTTTTT
TRBV28	TRBJ2-7	TRBD2	NA	CASSLTSGLYEQYF	TGTGCCAGCAGTTTGACTAGCGGGTTATACGAGCAGTACTTC
TRBV14	TRBJ2-7	NA	NA	CASSQASHEQYF	TGTGCCAGCAGCCAAGCATCCCACGAGCAGTACTTC
TRBV6-5	TRBJ1-2	NA	NA	CASSYSVGTLYGYTF	TGTGCCAGCAGTTACTCCGTCGGGACACTCTATGGCTACACCTTC
TRBV6-5	TRBJ2-7	NA	NA	CASSYEVGGTTYEQYF	TGTGCCAGCAGTTACGAGGTCGGGGGAACAACCTACGAGCAGTACTTC
TRBV15	TRBJ2-5	TRBD2	NA	CATSRGRVSLAGEETQYF	TGTGCCACCAGCAGAGGCCGCGTATCACTAGCGGGGGAAGAGACCCAGTACTTC
TRBV19	TRBJ2-2	NA	NA	CASSIGLRFLNTGELFF	TGTGCCAGTAGTATAGGTTTGAGGTTCCTGAACACCGGGGAGCTGTTTTTT
TRBV4-2	TRBJ1-1	TRBD1	NA	CASSHPRGFGTGFVVMNTEAFF	TGTGCCAGCAGCCACCCCAGGGGCTTCGGGACAGGGTTTGTAGTTATGAACACTGAAGCTTTCTTT
TRBV27	TRBJ2-1	NA	NA	CASSLRASLANEQFF	TGTGCCAGCAGTTTGAGGGCTAGTCTTGCGAATGAGCAGTTCTTC
TRBV28	TRBJ2-5	TRBD2	once	CASSNTPGREETQYF	TGTGCCAGCAGCAATACCCCAGGGAGGGAAGAGACCCAGTACTTC
TRBV28	TRBJ2-1	TRBD2	NA	CASSPGLAGGQQIF	TGTGCCAGCAGTCCGGGACTAGCGGGAGGACAGCAGATCTTC
TRBV4-3	TRBJ2-7	NA	once	CASSRSASASYEQYF	TGCGCCAGCAGCCGTTCGGCGAGCGCTTCCTACGAGCAGTACTTC
TRBV6-5	TRBJ2-7	NA	NA	CASSVTYEQYF	TGTGCCAGCAGTGTTACCTACGAGCAGTACTTC
TRBV5-1	TRBJ2-3	NA	NA	CASSLSGADTQYF	TGCGCCAGCAGCTTATCAGGGGCAGATACGCAGTATTTT
TRBV11-3	TRBJ2-1	TRBD2	NA	CASQSGSGRYNEQFF	TGTGCCAGCCAATCAGGTAGCGGGAGGTACAATGAGCAGTTCTTC
TRBV7-3	TRBJ2-7	TRBD1	NA	CASSPDRESAEQYF	TGTGCCAGCAGCCCTGACAGGGAGTCTGCCGAGCAGTACTTC
TRBV7-6	TRBJ1-4	NA	NA	CASSFGDEKLFF	TGTGCCAGCAGCTTCGGGGATGAAAAACTGTTTTTT
TRBV19	TRBJ2-7	TRBD1	NA	CASKKGDRGYEQYF	TGTGCCAGTAAGAAGGGGGACAGGGGCTACGAGCAGTACTTC
TRBV14	TRBJ2-1	NA	NA	CASSQVTYNEQFF	TGTGCCAGCAGCCAAGTTACCTACAATGAGCAGTTCTTC
TRBV28	TRBJ1-5	NA	NA	CASTDTNQPQHF	TGTGCCAGCACAGATACCAATCAGCCCCAGCATTTT
TRBV11-2	TRBJ1-1	NA	NA	CASSHNTGYTEAFF	TGTGCCAGCAGCCACAACACAGGGTACACTGAAGCTTTCTTT
TRBV4-2	TRBJ2-7	NA	NA	CASTHTGLAEGYEQYF	TGTGCCAGCACCCATACAGGGCTAGCGGAGGGCTACGAGCAGTACTTC
TRBV19	TRBJ1-1	TRBD1	NA	CASSIGQGAEAFF	TGTGCCAGCAGTATAGGACAGGGGGCTGAAGCTTTCTTT
TRBV9	TRBJ2-7	NA	NA	CASSTGSIAGTYEQYF	TGTGCCAGCAGCACAGGCAGTATCGCGGGGACCTACGAGCAGTACTTC
TRBV25-1	TRBJ2-3	NA	NA	CASSAPTEKEADTQYF	TGTGCCAGCAGTGCCCCGACTGAAAAAGAGGCAGATACGCAGTATTTT
TRBV5-1	TRBJ2-5	NA	NA	CASSLGGGDEKTQYF	TGCGCCAGCAGCTTGGGTGGCGGGGACGAGAAGACCCAGTACTTC
TRBV18	TRBJ2-7	NA	NA	CASSPAHPRGPYEQYF	TGTGCCAGCTCACCAGCTCACCCTCGCGGGCCCTACGAGCAGTACTTC
TRBV29-1	TRBJ1-3	NA	once	CSVDLGNTIYF	TGCAGCGTTGATCTAGGAAACACCATATATTTT
TRBV14	TRBJ2-7	TRBD1	NA	CASSQEVSDRGRSYEQYF	TGTGCCAGCAGCCAAGAAGTTTCAGACAGGGGCAGGTCCTACGAGCAGTACTTC
TRBV2	TRBJ2-7	NA	NA	CASSARGWYEQYF	TGTGCCAGCAGTGCCAGGGGCTGGTACGAGCAGTACTTC
TRBV11-2	TRBJ1-1	TRBD1	NA	CASSSYRGQRGTEAFF	TGTGCCAGCAGTTCCTACAGGGGGCAGCGGGGCACTGAAGCTTTCTTT
TRBV12-5	TRBJ2-2	NA	NA	CASGLRLTGELFF	TGTGCTAGTGGTTTACGACTCACCGGGGAGCTGTTTTTT
TRBV10-3	TRBJ1-2	NA	NA	CAIKQGGLDYGYTF	TGTGCCATCAAACAAGGGGGTCTTGACTATGGCTACACCTTC
TRBV5-8	TRBJ2-1	TRBD2	once	CASSAGTSGYNEQFF	TGTGCCAGCAGCGCCGGGACTAGCGGTTACAATGAGCAGTTCTTC
TRBV5-4	TRBJ2-1	TRBD2	NA	CASSPTSGNYYNEQFF	TGTGCCAGCAGCCCAACTAGCGGGAATTACTACAATGAGCAGTTCTTC